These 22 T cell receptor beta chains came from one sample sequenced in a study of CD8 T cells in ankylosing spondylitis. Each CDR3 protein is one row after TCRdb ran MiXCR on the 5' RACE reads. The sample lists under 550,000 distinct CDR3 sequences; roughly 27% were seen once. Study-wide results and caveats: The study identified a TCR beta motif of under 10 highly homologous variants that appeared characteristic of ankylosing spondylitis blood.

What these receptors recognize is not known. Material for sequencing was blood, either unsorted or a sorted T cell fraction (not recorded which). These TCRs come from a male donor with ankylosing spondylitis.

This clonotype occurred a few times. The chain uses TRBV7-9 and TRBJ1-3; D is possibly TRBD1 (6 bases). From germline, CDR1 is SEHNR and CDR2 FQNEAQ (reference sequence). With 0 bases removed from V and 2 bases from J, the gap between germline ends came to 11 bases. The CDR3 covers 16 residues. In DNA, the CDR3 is TGTGCCAGCAGCTTAGCGGACAGTCTCCCTGGAAACACCATATATTTT. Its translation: CASSLADSLPGNTIYF.

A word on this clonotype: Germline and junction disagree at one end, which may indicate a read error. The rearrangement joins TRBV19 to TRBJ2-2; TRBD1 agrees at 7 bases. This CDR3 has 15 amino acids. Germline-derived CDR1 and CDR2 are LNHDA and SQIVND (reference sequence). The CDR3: CASTINRGGTGELFF. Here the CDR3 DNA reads TGTGCCAGTACTATAAACAGGGGTGGCACCGGGGAGCTGTTTTTT.

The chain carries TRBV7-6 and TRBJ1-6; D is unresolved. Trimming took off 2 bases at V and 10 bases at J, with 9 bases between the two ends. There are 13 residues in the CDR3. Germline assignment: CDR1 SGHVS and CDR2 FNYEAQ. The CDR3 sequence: CASSLQEGSPLHF. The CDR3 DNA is TGTGCCAGCAGCTTACAGGAAGGATCACCCCTCCACTTT.

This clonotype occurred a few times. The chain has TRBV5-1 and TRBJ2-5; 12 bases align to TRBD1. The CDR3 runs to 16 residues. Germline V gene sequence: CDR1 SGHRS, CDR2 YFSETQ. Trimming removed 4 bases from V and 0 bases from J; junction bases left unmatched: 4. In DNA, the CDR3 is TGCGCCAGCAGCCCGGGACAGGGGGCCTACCAAGAGACCCAGTACTTC. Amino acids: CASSPGQGAYQETQYF.

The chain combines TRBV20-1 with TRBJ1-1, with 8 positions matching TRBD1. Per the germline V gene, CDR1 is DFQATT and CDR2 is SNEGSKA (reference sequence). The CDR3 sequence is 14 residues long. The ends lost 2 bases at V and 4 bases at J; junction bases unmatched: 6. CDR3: CSARRTGRSTEAFF. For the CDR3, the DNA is TGCAGTGCTAGAAGGACAGGGAGGAGCACTGAAGCTTTCTTT.

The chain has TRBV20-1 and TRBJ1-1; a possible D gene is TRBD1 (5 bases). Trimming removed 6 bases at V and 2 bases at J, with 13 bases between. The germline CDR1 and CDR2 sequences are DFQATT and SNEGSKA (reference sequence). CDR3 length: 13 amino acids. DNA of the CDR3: TGCAGTGCCAGCCATCGGGACAACACTGAAGCTTTCTTT. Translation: CSASHRDNTEAFF.

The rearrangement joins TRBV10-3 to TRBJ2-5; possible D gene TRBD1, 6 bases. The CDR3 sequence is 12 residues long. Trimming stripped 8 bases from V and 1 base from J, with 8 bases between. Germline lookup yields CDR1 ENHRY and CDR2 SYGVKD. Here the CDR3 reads CAIGGGQETQYF. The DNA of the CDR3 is TGTGCCATCGGGGGCGGCCAAGAGACCCAGTACTTC.

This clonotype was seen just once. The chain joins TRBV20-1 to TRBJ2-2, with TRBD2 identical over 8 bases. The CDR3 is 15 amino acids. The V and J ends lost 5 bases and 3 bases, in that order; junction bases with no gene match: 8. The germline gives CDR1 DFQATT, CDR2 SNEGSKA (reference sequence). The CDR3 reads CSAGTAGGYTGELFF. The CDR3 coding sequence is TGCAGTGCTGGGACGGCGGGAGGTTACACCGGGGAGCTGTTTTTT.

The CDR3 DNA sequence: TGTGCCAGCAGCTCCCAAGAATCTCGCTTCTCTGGAAACACCATATATTTT. Its protein product is CASSSQESRFSGNTIYF. The chain employs TRBV11-1 and TRBJ1-3; D ambiguous. Between the trimmed V and J ends, which lost 4 bases and 0 bases, there was a span of 16 bases. CDR1 is SGHAT and CDR2 is FQDESV in the germline V gene (reference sequence). The CDR3 has 17 amino acids.

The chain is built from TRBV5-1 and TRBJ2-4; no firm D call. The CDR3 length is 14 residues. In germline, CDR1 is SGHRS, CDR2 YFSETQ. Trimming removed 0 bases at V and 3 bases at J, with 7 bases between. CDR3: CASSLEQIKNIQYF. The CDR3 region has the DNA TGCGCCAGCAGCTTGGAACAGATCAAAAACATTCAGTACTTC.

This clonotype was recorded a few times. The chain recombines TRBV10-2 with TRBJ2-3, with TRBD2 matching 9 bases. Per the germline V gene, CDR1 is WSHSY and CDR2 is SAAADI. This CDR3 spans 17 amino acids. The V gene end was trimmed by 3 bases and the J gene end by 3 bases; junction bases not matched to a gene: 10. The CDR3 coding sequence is TGCGCCAGCAGTGAAAGTCCCCGCGGGAGGGGAACAGATACGCAGTATTTT. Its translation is CASSESPRGRGTDTQYF.

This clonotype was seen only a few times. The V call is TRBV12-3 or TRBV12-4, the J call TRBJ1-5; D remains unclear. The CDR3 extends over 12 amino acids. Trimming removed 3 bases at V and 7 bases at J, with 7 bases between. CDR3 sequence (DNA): TGTGCCAGCAGTTTTTTAGGGCAGCCCCAGCATTTT. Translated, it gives CASSFLGQPQHF.

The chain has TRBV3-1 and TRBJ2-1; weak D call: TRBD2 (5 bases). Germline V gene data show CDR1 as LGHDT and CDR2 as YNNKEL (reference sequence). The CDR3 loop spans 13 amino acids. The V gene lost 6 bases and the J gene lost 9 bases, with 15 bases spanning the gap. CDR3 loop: CASRYSELGEQFF. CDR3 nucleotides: TGTGCCAGCAGATATAGTGAACTAGGTGAGCAGTTCTTC.

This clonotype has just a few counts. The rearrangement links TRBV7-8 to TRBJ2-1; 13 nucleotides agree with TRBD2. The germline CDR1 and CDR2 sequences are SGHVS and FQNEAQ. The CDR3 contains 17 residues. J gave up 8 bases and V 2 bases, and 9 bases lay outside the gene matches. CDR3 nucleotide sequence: TGTGCCAGCAGCTTACTTGGACTAGCGGGAGTAAAGGATGAGCAGTTCTTC. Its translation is CASSLLGLAGVKDEQFF.

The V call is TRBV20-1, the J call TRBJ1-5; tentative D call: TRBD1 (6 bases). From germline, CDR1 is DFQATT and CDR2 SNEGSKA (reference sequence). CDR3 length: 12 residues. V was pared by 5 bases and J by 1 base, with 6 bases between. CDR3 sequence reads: CSAGGSNQPQHF. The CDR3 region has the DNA TGCAGTGCTGGGGGCAGCAATCAGCCCCAGCATTTT.

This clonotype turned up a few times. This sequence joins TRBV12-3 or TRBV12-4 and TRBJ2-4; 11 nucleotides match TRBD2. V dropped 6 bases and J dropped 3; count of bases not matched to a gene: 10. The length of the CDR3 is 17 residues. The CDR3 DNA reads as TGTGCCAGCAGCCGGATAGCGGGAGGGTATGGCAAAAACATTCAGTACTTC. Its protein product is CASSRIAGGYGKNIQYF.

The CDR3 loop is CAWIARQNTEAFF. The CDR3 region has the DNA TGTGCCTGGATCGCCAGACAGAACACTGAAGCTTTCTTT. The rearrangement links TRBV30 to TRBJ1-1; D ambiguous. The CDR3 runs 13 residues. Germline V lookup: CDR1 GTSNPN, CDR2 SVGIG (reference sequence). The V end lost 4 bases, the J end lost 1 base, and 10 bases lay between the germline ends.

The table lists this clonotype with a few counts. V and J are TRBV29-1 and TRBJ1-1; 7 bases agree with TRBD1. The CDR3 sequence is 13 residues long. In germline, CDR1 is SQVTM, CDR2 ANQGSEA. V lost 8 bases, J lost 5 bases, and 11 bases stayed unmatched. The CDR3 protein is CSHFTGAGTEAFF. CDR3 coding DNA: TGCAGCCATTTCACAGGGGCAGGGACTGAAGCTTTCTTT.

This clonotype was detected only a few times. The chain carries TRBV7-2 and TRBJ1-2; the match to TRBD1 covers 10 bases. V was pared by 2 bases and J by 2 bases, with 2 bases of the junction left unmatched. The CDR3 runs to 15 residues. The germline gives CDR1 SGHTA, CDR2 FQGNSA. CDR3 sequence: CASSLRGQGNYGYTF. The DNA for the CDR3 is TGTGCCAGCAGCTTAAGGGGACAGGGGAACTATGGCTACACCTTC. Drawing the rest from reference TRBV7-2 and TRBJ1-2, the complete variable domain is GAGVSQSPSNKVTEKGKDVELRCDPISGHTALYWYRQSLGQGLEFLIYFQGNSAPDKSGLPSDRFSAERTGGSVSTLTIQRTQQEDSAVYLCASSLRGQGNYGYTFGSGTRLTVV.

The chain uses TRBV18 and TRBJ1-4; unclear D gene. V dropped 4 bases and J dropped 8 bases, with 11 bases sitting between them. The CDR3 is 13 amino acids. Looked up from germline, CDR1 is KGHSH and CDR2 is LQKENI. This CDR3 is CASSQKLEEKLFF. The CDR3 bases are TGTGCCAGCTCACAAAAGCTAGAGGAAAAACTGTTTTTT. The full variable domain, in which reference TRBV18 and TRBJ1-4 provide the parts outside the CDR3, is NAGVMQNPRHLVRRRGQEARLRCSPMKGHSHVYWYRQLPEEGLKFMVYLQKENIIDESGMPKERFSAEFPKEGPSILRIQQVVRGDSAAYFCASSQKLEEKLFFGSGTQLSVL.

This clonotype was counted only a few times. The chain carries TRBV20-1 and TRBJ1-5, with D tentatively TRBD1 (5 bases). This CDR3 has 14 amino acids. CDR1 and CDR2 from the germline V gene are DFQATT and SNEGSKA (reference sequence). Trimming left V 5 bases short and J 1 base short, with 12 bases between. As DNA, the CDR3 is TGCAGTGCTTCGGCGGGGGACAGCAATCAGCCCCAGCATTTT. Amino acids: CSASAGDSNQPQHF.

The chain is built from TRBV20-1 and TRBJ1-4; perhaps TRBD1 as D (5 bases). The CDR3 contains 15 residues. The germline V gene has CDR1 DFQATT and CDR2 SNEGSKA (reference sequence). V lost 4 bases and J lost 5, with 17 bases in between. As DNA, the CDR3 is TGCAGTGCTACAATCCGACAGCATAAGAATGAAAAACTGTTTTTT. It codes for CSATIRQHKNEKLFF.